The rows below give T cell receptor beta chains drawn from one sample of a study of T-cell reconstitution after alpha-beta-depleted transplantation in children. TCRdb reanalysed the PCR reads using MiXCR and keeps one entry per CDR3 protein. The table lists about 76,000 distinct CDR3 sequences, approximately 14% of them singletons, with less than 35% in the top ten. The material sequenced was PBMCs, mostly from graft donor cells, taken 180 days after TCRalphabeta/CD19-depleted stem cell transplant. These receptors were taken from a male patient aged 2-15 years who had a stem cell transplant for acute lymphoblastic leukemia, so the T cells may come from the graft donor. Both conserved end residues are part of each CDR3. Fields, in order: D gene, clone size, J gene, V gene, CDR3 protein, CDR3 DNA. The D gene is left open where the match is weak. Rows give clone size only sometimes, using once, few, many, or a class for an expanded clone.

D gene: .
clone size: many
J gene: TRBJ2-3
V gene: TRBV2
CDR3 protein: CASRGRLNTQYF
CDR3 DNA: TGTGCCAGCAGAGGACGGTTAAATACGCAGTATTTT

D gene: .
clone size: few
J gene: TRBJ1-3
V gene: TRBV20-1
CDR3 protein: CSARDWTGARGNTIYF
CDR3 DNA: TGCAGTGCTAGAGATTGGACGGGGGCAAGGGGAAACACCATATATTTT

D gene: TRBD2
clone size: few
J gene: TRBJ2-1
V gene: TRBV7-2
CDR3 protein: CASSPRLAERQNNEQFF
CDR3 DNA: TGTGCCAGCAGCCCGAGACTAGCGGAACGACAAAACAATGAGCAGTTCTTC

D gene: .
clone size: .
J gene: TRBJ2-1
V gene: TRBV24-1
CDR3 protein: CATSDLGRYNEQFF
CDR3 DNA: TGTGCCACCAGTGATTTGGGCAGGTACAATGAGCAGTTCTTC

D gene: TRBD1
clone size: many
J gene: TRBJ2-5
V gene: TRBV5-1
CDR3 protein: CASSVRWGQSETQYF
CDR3 DNA: TGCGCCAGCAGCGTAAGGTGGGGACAGAGCGAGACCCAGTACTTC

D gene: TRBD1
clone size: .
J gene: TRBJ2-5
V gene: TRBV4-1
CDR3 protein: CASSQDEDREETQYF
CDR3 DNA: TGCGCCAGCAGCCAAGATGAAGACAGGGAGGAGACCCAGTACTTC

D gene: TRBD2
clone size: .
J gene: TRBJ2-3
V gene: TRBV5-1
CDR3 protein: CASSLSPRASGRLDTQYF
CDR3 DNA: TGCGCCAGCAGCTTGAGCCCCCGGGCTAGCGGGAGATTAGATACGCAGTATTTT

D gene: .
clone size: .
J gene: TRBJ1-2
V gene: TRBV7-2
CDR3 protein: CASSFRDSYGYTF
CDR3 DNA: TGTGCCAGCAGCTTCCGGGACTCCTATGGCTACACCTTC

D gene: .
clone size: .
J gene: TRBJ1-2
V gene: TRBV9
CDR3 protein: CASSVDVGTYGYTF
CDR3 DNA: TGTGCCAGCAGCGTAGATGTAGGGACCTATGGCTACACCTTC

D gene: TRBD2
clone size: .
J gene: TRBJ2-4
V gene: TRBV27
CDR3 protein: CASSPPGLARNIQYF
CDR3 DNA: TGTGCCAGCAGTCCCCCGGGACTAGCTCGAAACATTCAGTACTTC

D gene: .
clone size: .
J gene: TRBJ2-3
V gene: TRBV5-1
CDR3 protein: CASSSDVYTTDTQYF
CDR3 DNA: TGCGCCAGCAGCTCGGACGTCTATACGACAGATACGCAGTATTTT

D gene: .
clone size: .
J gene: TRBJ1-1
V gene: TRBV28
CDR3 protein: CASTLWAAWDTEAFF
CDR3 DNA: TGTGCCAGCACCCTGTGGGCCGCATGGGACACTGAAGCTTTCTTT

D gene: .
clone size: few
J gene: TRBJ2-1
V gene: TRBV7-8
CDR3 protein: CASSLVGVWQQFF
CDR3 DNA: TGTGCCAGCAGCTTAGTTGGGGTGTGGCAGCAGTTCTTC

D gene: .
clone size: few
J gene: TRBJ1-6
V gene: TRBV7-2
CDR3 protein: CASSLEQGRSPLHF
CDR3 DNA: TGTGCCAGCAGCTTAGAACAGGGCAGGTCACCCCTCCACTTT

D gene: .
clone size: few
J gene: TRBJ2-3
V gene: TRBV7-2
CDR3 protein: CASSRGEGTDTQYF
CDR3 DNA: TGTGCCAGCAGCCGCGGGGAAGGCACAGATACGCAGTATTTT

D gene: TRBD2
clone size: many
J gene: TRBJ2-2
V gene: TRBV14
CDR3 protein: CASSQERTSGRLGAGELFF
CDR3 DNA: TGTGCCAGCAGCCAAGAAAGAACCAGCGGGAGGCTGGGGGCCGGGGAGCTGTTTTTT

D gene: .
clone size: few
J gene: TRBJ1-2
V gene: TRBV28
CDR3 protein: CARKWTDNYGYTF
CDR3 DNA: TGTGCCAGAAAATGGACAGATAACTATGGCTACACCTTC

D gene: .
clone size: .
J gene: TRBJ2-3
V gene: TRBV5-1
CDR3 protein: CASSLARGYRDTQYF
CDR3 DNA: TGCGCCAGCAGCTTGGCCAGAGGCTACAGGGATACGCAGTATTTT

D gene: .
clone size: few
J gene: TRBJ1-6
V gene: TRBV20-1
CDR3 protein: CSAQLDRSYNSPLHF
CDR3 DNA: TGCAGTGCCCAATTAGACCGCTCCTATAATTCACCCCTCCACTTT

D gene: .
clone size: .
J gene: TRBJ2-2
V gene: TRBV10-2
CDR3 protein: CASSENIGKNRGGDSMFF
CDR3 DNA: TGCGCCAGCAGTGAGAACATAGGGAAAAATCGAGGGGGGGATTCAATGTTTTTT

D gene: TRBD1
clone size: many
J gene: TRBJ2-4
V gene: TRBV20-1
CDR3 protein: CSARSGQSNAKNIQYF
CDR3 DNA: TGCAGTGCTAGATCGGGACAGAGTAACGCCAAAAACATTCAGTACTTC

D gene: .
clone size: few
J gene: TRBJ1-6
V gene: TRBV7-2
CDR3 protein: CASSLVRAASPLHF
CDR3 DNA: TGTGCCAGCAGCTTAGTACGGGCAGCGTCACCCCTCCACTTT

D gene: TRBD1
clone size: .
J gene: TRBJ1-3
V gene: TRBV4-2
CDR3 protein: CASSQMGQGVSGNTIYF
CDR3 DNA: TGTGCCAGCAGCCAAATGGGACAGGGGGTATCTGGAAACACCATATATTTT

D gene: .
clone size: few
J gene: TRBJ2-1
V gene: TRBV12-3/TRBV12-4
CDR3 protein: CASETGGGLFNEQFF
CDR3 DNA: TGTGCCAGCGAAACAGGGGGAGGGCTTTTTAATGAGCAGTTCTTC

D gene: .
clone size: .
J gene: TRBJ2-5
V gene: TRBV7-2
CDR3 protein: CASSFGGGLQETQYF
CDR3 DNA: TGTGCCAGCAGCTTTGGAGGGGGTCTACAAGAGACCCAGTACTTC

D gene: .
clone size: few
J gene: TRBJ2-1
V gene: TRBV20-1
CDR3 protein: CSARGQVRLAVHGSEQFF
CDR3 DNA: TGCAGTGCTAGGGGACAGGTGAGACTAGCGGTACATGGCAGTGAGCAGTTCTTC

D gene: .
clone size: few
J gene: TRBJ2-6
V gene: TRBV11-2
CDR3 protein: CASRPFWGGQTRSGANVLTF
CDR3 DNA: TGTGCCAGCAGGCCCTTCTGGGGGGGACAGACGCGATCTGGGGCCAACGTCCTGACTTTC

D gene: TRBD2
clone size: .
J gene: TRBJ2-7
V gene: TRBV7-2
CDR3 protein: CASSSGTSGGREQYF
CDR3 DNA: TGTGCCAGCAGCTCGGGGACTAGCGGGGGAAGGGAGCAGTACTTC

D gene: TRBD1
clone size: .
J gene: TRBJ2-3
V gene: TRBV10-2
CDR3 protein: CASLQGSRTDTQYF
CDR3 DNA: TGCGCCAGCCTACAGGGGTCGCGCACAGATACGCAGTATTTT

D gene: TRBD1
clone size: .
J gene: TRBJ2-7
V gene: TRBV7-2
CDR3 protein: CASSLTGEYEQYF
CDR3 DNA: TGTGCCAGCAGCTTGACAGGGGAGTACGAGCAGTACTTC

D gene: TRBD1
clone size: few
J gene: TRBJ2-2
V gene: TRBV9
CDR3 protein: CASSPNPGQEYTGELFF
CDR3 DNA: TGTGCCAGCAGCCCCAACCCGGGACAGGAGTACACCGGGGAGCTGTTTTTT

D gene: .
clone size: many
J gene: TRBJ1-2
V gene: TRBV10-3
CDR3 protein: CAIRGSAPFHYGYTF
CDR3 DNA: TGTGCCATCCGGGGGTCAGCACCCTTCCATTATGGCTACACCTTC

D gene: .
clone size: few
J gene: TRBJ2-2
V gene: TRBV11-3
CDR3 protein: CASSLAEGWRTGELFF
CDR3 DNA: TGTGCCAGCAGCTTAGCAGAAGGGTGGCGGACCGGGGAGCTGTTTTTT

D gene: TRBD2
clone size: .
J gene: TRBJ2-3
V gene: TRBV4-2
CDR3 protein: CASSQDGTSGGDTQYF
CDR3 DNA: TGTGCCAGCAGCCAGGATGGGACTAGCGGGGGAGATACGCAGTATTTT

D gene: .
clone size: few
J gene: TRBJ1-2
V gene: TRBV6-1
CDR3 protein: CASSTGTPRLGYTF
CDR3 DNA: TGTGCCAGCAGTACCGGGACTCCGAGGCTCGGCTACACCTTC

D gene: TRBD1
clone size: .
J gene: TRBJ2-6
V gene: TRBV6-2/TRBV6-3
CDR3 protein: CASIPWGQVRSGANVLTF
CDR3 DNA: TGTGCCAGCATACCCTGGGGACAGGTTCGTTCTGGGGCCAACGTCCTGACTTTC

D gene: TRBD1
clone size: few
J gene: TRBJ2-3
V gene: TRBV20-1
CDR3 protein: CSAREADRQHTDTQYF
CDR3 DNA: TGCAGTGCTAGAGAAGCGGACAGGCAACACACAGATACGCAGTATTTT

D gene: .
clone size: many
J gene: TRBJ1-2
V gene: TRBV7-2
CDR3 protein: CASIRTVNSYGYTF
CDR3 DNA: TGTGCCAGCATCCGGACAGTTAACTCCTATGGCTACACCTTC

D gene: TRBD1
clone size: .
J gene: TRBJ2-2
V gene: TRBV11-3
CDR3 protein: CASSPRRQGGNTGELFF
CDR3 DNA: TGTGCCAGCAGCCCAAGGCGACAGGGGGGGAACACCGGGGAGCTGTTTTTT

D gene: TRBD2
clone size: .
J gene: TRBJ2-7
V gene: TRBV12-3/TRBV12-4
CDR3 protein: CASTLAGYSYEQYF
CDR3 DNA: TGTGCCAGCACCCTAGCGGGGTACTCCTACGAGCAGTACTTC

D gene: .
clone size: many
J gene: TRBJ2-5
V gene: TRBV20-1
CDR3 protein: CSANPGPPQETQYF
CDR3 DNA: TGCAGTGCTAACCCGGGACCGCCCCAAGAGACCCAGTACTTC

D gene: .
clone size: many
J gene: TRBJ1-2
V gene: TRBV7-9
CDR3 protein: CASSDGTRGGYTF
CDR3 DNA: TGTGCCAGCAGCGACGGGACAAGGGGTGGCTACACCTTC

D gene: TRBD1
clone size: .
J gene: TRBJ1-1
V gene: TRBV28
CDR3 protein: CASSWRDSENTEAFF
CDR3 DNA: TGTGCCAGCAGTTGGCGGGACAGTGAGAACACTGAAGCTTTCTTT

D gene: TRBD2
clone size: .
J gene: TRBJ2-5
V gene: TRBV7-2
CDR3 protein: CASSLGLAGTLQETQYF
CDR3 DNA: TGTGCCAGCAGCCTCGGACTAGCGGGCACCCTCCAAGAGACCCAGTACTTC

D gene: TRBD1
clone size: .
J gene: TRBJ2-7
V gene: TRBV5-1
CDR3 protein: CASSFRDRAYEQYF
CDR3 DNA: TGCGCCAGCAGCTTCCGGGACAGGGCCTACGAGCAGTACTTC

D gene: .
clone size: .
J gene: TRBJ2-5
V gene: TRBV7-2
CDR3 protein: CASSPRWQGRDQYF
CDR3 DNA: TGTGCCAGCAGCCCGCGATGGCAGGGGAGAGACCAGTACTTC

D gene: .
clone size: many
J gene: TRBJ1-1
V gene: TRBV5-4
CDR3 protein: CASSLMGEAFF
CDR3 DNA: TGTGCCAGCAGCTTGATGGGTGAAGCTTTCTTT

D gene: TRBD1
clone size: .
J gene: TRBJ1-2
V gene: TRBV20-1
CDR3 protein: CSARDRALGYTF
CDR3 DNA: TGCAGTGCTCGGGACAGGGCTCTTGGCTACACCTTC

D gene: .
clone size: many
J gene: TRBJ2-2
V gene: TRBV4-2
CDR3 protein: CASSSLPGELFF
CDR3 DNA: TGTGCCAGCAGCTCCCTGCCCGGGGAGCTGTTTTTT

D gene: .
clone size: few
J gene: TRBJ1-5
V gene: TRBV20-1
CDR3 protein: CSARTGGYNQPQHF
CDR3 DNA: TGCAGTGCTAGAACTGGGGGGTACAATCAGCCCCAGCATTTT

D gene: .
clone size: .
J gene: TRBJ2-3
V gene: TRBV4-1
CDR3 protein: CASSQAGGRPDTQYF
CDR3 DNA: TGCGCCAGCAGCCAAGCTGGGGGCAGGCCAGATACGCAGTATTTT

D gene: TRBD2
clone size: .
J gene: TRBJ2-7
V gene: TRBV18
CDR3 protein: CASSPRTSGVYEQYF
CDR3 DNA: TGTGCCAGCTCACCAAGGACTAGCGGGGTCTACGAGCAGTACTTC

D gene: .
clone size: .
J gene: TRBJ2-3
V gene: TRBV28
CDR3 protein: CASSLRGPVSSTDTQYF
CDR3 DNA: TGTGCCAGCAGTTTAAGAGGCCCGGTTTCTAGCACAGATACGCAGTATTTT

D gene: .
clone size: .
J gene: TRBJ2-7
V gene: TRBV5-1
CDR3 protein: CASSSMNEQYF
CDR3 DNA: TGCGCCAGCAGCTCCATGAACGAGCAGTACTTC

D gene: .
clone size: .
J gene: TRBJ2-1
V gene: TRBV9
CDR3 protein: CASSVGGSSPDEQFF
CDR3 DNA: TGTGCCAGCAGCGTAGGCGGCTCTTCCCCCGACGAGCAGTTCTTC

D gene: .
clone size: few
J gene: TRBJ1-5
V gene: TRBV27
CDR3 protein: CASSLYPTQLERGNQPQHF
CDR3 DNA: TGTGCCAGCAGTTTATATCCCACACAGCTCGAGAGAGGCAATCAGCCCCAGCATTTT